The 31 T cell receptor beta chains in this list originate from one sample, sequenced in a study of CD8 T cells in ankylosing spondylitis. TCRdb fed the 5' RACE reads into MiXCR, producing one record per CDR3 protein. Here the sample spans 250,000 to 400,000 distinct CDR3 sequences, around 10% being singletons. The sample comprised blood, either unsorted or a sorted T cell fraction (not recorded which). The receptors shown here come from a female donor with ankylosing spondylitis or in good health (not recorded which).

This clonotype was detected a few times. V usage is TRBV30 and J usage is TRBJ2-7, with TRBD2 as a possible D gene (7 bases). Per the germline V gene, CDR1 is GTSNPN and CDR2 is SVGIG (reference sequence). The ends were cut back, 3 bases at V and 1 base at J, with 16 bases in the middle. This CDR3 comprises 15 residues. The CDR3 spells CAWRRGGGFSYEQYF. The CDR3, as DNA: TGTGCCTGGAGACGAGGCGGGGGCTTTTCCTACGAGCAGTACTTC.

The table lists this clonotype with many counts. The chain couples TRBV7-9 to TRBJ2-1, with 9 bases that match TRBD2. Trimming cost V 5 bases and J 15 bases; bases outside gene matches: 14. The CDR3 loop spans 14 amino acids. Per the germline V gene, CDR1 is SEHNR and CDR2 is FQNEAQ (reference sequence). CDR3 sequence reads: CASSTGIAGDRLFF. In DNA, the CDR3 is TGTGCCAGCAGCACGGGCATAGCGGGAGATAGGCTGTTCTTC.

This clonotype was counted ten times or more. The junction departs from the called germline gene at one end, perhaps through a read error. The genes are TRBV10-3 and TRBJ2-7; the D gene is possibly TRBD1 (6 bases). The CDR3 runs 14 residues. Per germline, CDR1 ENHRY and CDR2 SYGVKD. DNA for the CDR3: TGTGTCATCAGGGGAGAGCAGGGAGTCGACGAGCAGTACTTC. This gives the protein CVIRGEQGVDEQYF.

This clonotype was recorded a few times. V is TRBV27 and J is TRBJ2-7; D remains ambiguous. The V gene's germline CDR1 is MNHEY and CDR2 SMNVEV (reference sequence). The CDR3 loop spans 13 amino acids. Trimming took 6 bases from V and 0 from J, leaving 9 bases between them. The CDR3 is CASRTDHSYEQYF. Here the CDR3 DNA reads TGTGCCAGCAGGACCGACCACTCCTACGAGCAGTACTTC.

This clonotype was recorded many times. The chain couples TRBV30 to TRBJ1-2; D is unclear. Germline loops: CDR1 GTSNPN, CDR2 SVGIG (reference sequence). V was shortened by 7 bases and J by 4 bases, with 19 bases between the two germline ends. This CDR3 region has 14 residues. Here the CDR3 reads CAFKGRIPIYGYTF. CDR3 coding DNA: TGTGCCTTCAAGGGCAGAATACCGATCTATGGCTACACCTTC.

The table lists this clonotype with many counts. The chain is built from TRBV3-1 and TRBJ1-1, with 9 nucleotides matching TRBD1. Looked up from germline, CDR1 is LGHDT and CDR2 is YNNKEL (reference sequence). This CDR3 comprises 14 residues. The V segment lost 4 bases and the J segment 4 bases; nucleotides outside the gene matches: 4. CDR3 sequence reads: CASSPTGGSTEAFF. CDR3 coding DNA: TGTGCCAGCAGCCCGACAGGGGGTAGCACTGAAGCTTTCTTT.

This clonotype has a count of ten or more. The gene calls are TRBV6-5 and TRBJ2-2, with 8 positions matching TRBD2. The CDR3 has 16 residues. V lost 2 bases, J lost 8 bases, and 10 bases stayed unmatched. Germline lookup yields CDR1 MNHEY and CDR2 SVGAGI. Here the CDR3 reads CASSYQNGGAPGELFF. Here the CDR3 DNA reads TGTGCCAGCAGTTACCAGAACGGGGGGGCCCCTGGGGAGCTGTTTTTT.

V gene TRBV28 combines with J gene TRBJ1-5; a weak D match, TRBD1 (6 bases). The V gene lost 8 bases and the J gene lost 6 bases, with 17 bases spanning the gap. Germline CDR1 is MDHEN and CDR2 is SYDVKM. CDR3 size: 14 residues. The CDR3 loop is CASASGGRIQPQHF. CDR3 DNA: TGTGCCAGCGCTTCTGGGGGGCGCATTCAGCCCCAGCATTTT.

This clonotype has a count of ten or more. V gene TRBV5-1 combines with J gene TRBJ2-2; D not resolved. The germline V gene has CDR1 SGHRS and CDR2 YFSETQ. The CDR3 length is 15 residues. Between the trimmed V and J ends, which lost 0 bases and 7 bases, there was a span of 13 bases. CDR3 in DNA: TGCGCCAGCAGCTTGGATTTTCGAACGAACGGGGAGCTGTTTTTT. Protein product: CASSLDFRTNGELFF.

In its sample, this clonotype was seen many times. This chain connects TRBV12-3 or TRBV12-4 to TRBJ1-1; the D gene is possibly TRBD1 (5 bases). With 5 bases removed from V and 2 bases from J, the gap between germline ends came to 15 bases. CDR3 length: 15 amino acids. This CDR3 is CASSRPSGTNTEAFF. In nucleotides, the CDR3 is TGTGCCAGCAGTCGCCCCTCCGGGACTAACACTGAAGCTTTCTTT.

This clonotype came up many times. This CDR3 is CASSLWHTEAFF. Written as DNA, the CDR3 is TGTGCCAGCAGTTTATGGCACACTGAAGCTTTCTTT. The rearrangement joins TRBV12-3 or TRBV12-4 to TRBJ1-1; D not certain. The CDR3 consists of 12 residues. V lost 2 bases and J 3 bases, leaving 4 bases between the germline ends.

This clonotype was seen many times. V gene TRBV20-1 combines with J gene TRBJ1-5; D gene uncertain. In germline, CDR1 is DFQATT, CDR2 SNEGSKA (reference sequence). V gave up 6 bases and J gave up 4 bases, with 10 bases separating them. The CDR3 covers 12 residues. CDR3 in DNA: TGCAGTGCCGCGCCCCTTAATCAGCCCCAGCATTTT. Encoded protein: CSAAPLNQPQHF.

The sample holds many counts of this clonotype. The V and J genes are TRBV5-5 and TRBJ1-5; D is undetermined. The germline CDR1 and CDR2 sequences are SGHKS and YYEKEE (reference sequence). V lost 4 bases and J lost 5, with 19 bases in between. The CDR3 extends over 16 amino acids. CDR3 amino acids: CASSARIRATDQPQHF. Written as DNA, the CDR3 is TGTGCCAGCAGCGCCAGAATCCGGGCCACCGATCAGCCCCAGCATTTT.

The chain employs TRBV6-2 or TRBV6-3 and TRBJ1-1; 7 bases map to TRBD1. This CDR3 region has 15 residues. V shed 2 bases, J shed 10 bases, and the junction held 13 bases outside the gene matches. Germline V lookup: CDR1 MNHEY, CDR2 SVGEGT. The CDR3: CASSYVQDRVGVAFF. The CDR3 nucleotides are TGTGCCAGCAGTTACGTCCAAGACAGGGTCGGAGTAGCTTTCTTT.

At least ten counts were recorded for this clonotype. CDR3 in amino acids: CASSFPRTGQAGANVLTF. As DNA, the CDR3 is TGTGCCAGCAGTTTCCCTCGGACAGGGCAGGCTGGGGCCAACGTCCTGACTTTC. The chain has TRBV28 and TRBJ2-6; 8 nucleotides line up with TRBD1. The germline CDR1 and CDR2 sequences are MDHEN and SYDVKM. After removal of 3 bases from V and 2 bases from J, the junction contained 9 bases not matched to a gene. The CDR3 sequence is 18 residues long.

This clonotype appeared many times. This chain links TRBV11-2 with TRBJ1-1; the D gene is possibly TRBD1 (6 bases). Germline CDR1 SGHAT, CDR2 FQNNGV. The CDR3 is 15 amino acids. Trimming left V 3 bases short and J 0 bases short, with 11 bases between. CDR3 amino acids: CASSFYQGMNTEAFF. The CDR3, as DNA: TGTGCCAGCAGCTTCTATCAGGGGATGAACACTGAAGCTTTCTTT.

Comments on this clonotype: A much more abundant neighbour one base away suggests this may be a read error. The chain combines TRBV9 with TRBJ2-7; no clear D gene. The CDR3 totals 13 residues. The V gene lost 10 bases and the J gene lost 3 bases, with 17 bases spanning the gap. The germline V gene has CDR1 SGDLS and CDR2 YYNGEE. CDR3 sequence: CARSQLPNYEQYF. The CDR3 coding sequence is TGTGCCCGCTCCCAACTGCCTAACTACGAGCAGTACTTC.

This clonotype has a count of ten or more. Here the CDR3 reads CASSSPGTSHEKLFF. In DNA form, the CDR3 reads TGTGCCAGCAGTTCCCCCGGGACTAGTCATGAAAAACTGTTTTTT. The V call is TRBV28, the J call TRBJ1-4, with D possibly TRBD1 on 5 matching bases. In germline, CDR1 is MDHEN, CDR2 SYDVKM. With 4 bases removed from V and 6 bases from J, the gap between germline ends came to 15 bases. This CDR3 comprises 15 residues.

This chain connects TRBV20-1 to TRBJ2-3; 12 bases agree with TRBD2. J was trimmed by 0 bases and V by 4 bases; bases with no gene match: 2. This CDR3 is built from 15 residues. Germline assignment: CDR1 DFQATT and CDR2 SNEGSKA (reference sequence). CDR3 bases: TGCAGTGCTAAAGGGACTAGCGGGAGCACAGATACGCAGTATTTT. It specifies CSAKGTSGSTDTQYF.

This clonotype was counted ten times or more. The chain recombines TRBV27 with TRBJ2-5; 14 bases are shared with TRBD2. The germline gives CDR1 MNHEY, CDR2 SMNVEV (reference sequence). The CDR3 spans 17 residues. The V gene end was trimmed by 1 base and the J gene end by 2 bases; junction bases not matched to a gene: 3. The CDR3 DNA is TGTGCCAGCAGTTTATTGGGACTAGCGGGGGCTCAAGAGACCCAGTACTTC. Translating it yields CASSLLGLAGAQETQYF.

Worth noting for this clonotype: A much larger clone sits a single nucleotide away, making a read error possible. The chain uses TRBV6-2 or TRBV6-3 and TRBJ2-7, with unresolved D. Deletions cut 6 bases from V and 8 bases from J, with 20 bases between. Germline CDR1 and CDR2: MNHEY and SVGEGT. This CDR3 region has 14 residues. Here the CDR3 reads CASSHTGSSGKQYF. The DNA of the CDR3 is TGTGCCAGCAGCCATACCGGATCATCTGGGAAGCAGTACTTC.

The V and J genes are TRBV7-2 and TRBJ1-6, with TRBD1 matching over 10 bases. The CDR3 has 15 residues. V was pared by 4 bases and J by 5 bases, with 2 bases of the junction left unmatched. Germline values: CDR1 SGHTA, CDR2 FQGNSA. Here the CDR3 reads CASSWGTGDNSPLHF. CDR3 in DNA: TGTGCCAGCAGCTGGGGGACAGGGGATAATTCACCCCTCCACTTT.

This clonotype has ten or more counts. The J gene is TRBJ2-1, the V gene TRBV5-1, with 9 bases that match TRBD2. The CDR3 extends over 16 amino acids. From germline, CDR1 is SGHRS and CDR2 YFSETQ. Trimming cost V 0 bases and J 4 bases; bases outside gene matches: 5. The CDR3 reads CASSLVASGAYNEQFF. For the CDR3, the DNA is TGCGCCAGCAGCTTGGTTGCTAGCGGGGCTTACAATGAGCAGTTCTTC.

The V gene is TRBV4-1, the J gene TRBJ2-1; possibly TRBD1 or TRBD2 for D (6 bases each). Per germline, CDR1 MGHRA and CDR2 YSYEKL. Trimming shortened V by 1 base and J by 4 bases, and 11 bases separated the two germline ends. CDR3 length: 15 amino acids. The CDR3 bases are TGCGCCAGCAGCCAAGGGGAAGGGGGGTACAATGAGCAGTTCTTC. It codes for CASSQGEGGYNEQFF.

This clonotype was seen ten or more times. The rearrangement links TRBV12-3 or TRBV12-4 to TRBJ2-3; TRBD1 matches 9 bases. The CDR3 is made up of 16 amino acids. V was pared by 5 bases and J by 4 bases, with 10 bases of the junction left unmatched. CDR3 sequence reads: CASSRRTGEVADTQYF. In nucleotides, the CDR3 is TGTGCCAGCAGTAGGAGGACAGGGGAGGTAGCAGATACGCAGTATTTT.

In its sample, this clonotype was seen a few times. The chain recombines TRBV20-1 with TRBJ1-2, with 7 bases matching TRBD1. J gave up 8 bases and V 6 bases, and 15 bases lay outside the gene matches. Germline lookup yields CDR1 DFQATT and CDR2 SNEGSKA (reference sequence). CDR3 length: 14 amino acids. CDR3 residues: CSANVRQGPLGYTF. In DNA, the CDR3 is TGCAGTGCCAATGTACGACAGGGCCCTCTAGGCTACACCTTC.

This clonotype occurred many times. The V call is TRBV9, the J call TRBJ2-1; perhaps TRBD2 as D (6 bases). The V gene lost 0 bases and the J gene lost 8 bases, with 18 bases spanning the gap. The CDR3 contains 16 residues. CDR1 and CDR2 from the germline V gene are SGDLS and YYNGEE. CDR3 in amino acids: CASSVDFAPGSDEQFF. Written as DNA, the CDR3 is TGTGCCAGCAGCGTAGATTTTGCCCCCGGGAGCGATGAGCAGTTCTTC.

Many counts were recorded for this clonotype. The chain combines TRBV5-5 with TRBJ1-1; D perhaps matches TRBD1 (5 bases). Germline CDR1 and CDR2: SGHKS and YYEKEE (reference sequence). Deletions cut 2 bases from V and 5 bases from J, with 25 bases between. CDR3 size: 18 residues. CDR3 bases: TGTGCCAGCAGCTTTTCCCTGCCATTTTATAAGGGACGGACTGAAGCTTTCTTT. It encodes CASSFSLPFYKGRTEAFF.

This clonotype was seen more than once but under ten times. The V and J genes are TRBV30 and TRBJ2-1; D is perhaps TRBD2 (6 bases). The ends were cut back, 0 bases at V and 12 bases at J, with 9 bases in the middle. CDR1 GTSNPN and CDR2 SVGIG come from the germline V gene (reference sequence). CDR3 length: 11 residues. The CDR3, as DNA: TGTGCCTGGAGTGTACGGGGAGGGCAGTTCTTC. Amino acid sequence: CAWSVRGGQFF.

This clonotype showed up many times. As DNA, the CDR3 is TGCAGCGTTGGTCTGGGACAGGTAGGGGATACGCAGTATTTT. This codes for CSVGLGQVGDTQYF. The rearrangement joins TRBV29-1 to TRBJ2-3; 8 nucleotides match TRBD1. Germline trimming cut 4 bases from V and 6 bases from J; bases unmatched to any gene: 9. CDR1 is SQVTM, CDR2 ANQGSEA, per germline. The CDR3 is 14 amino acids.

Many counts were recorded for this clonotype. One junction end disagrees with the germline gene, perhaps due to a read error. The chain is built from TRBV12-3 or TRBV12-4 and TRBJ2-1, with 12 bases matching TRBD2. The CDR3 length is 15 residues. CDR3 sequence (DNA): TGTGCCAGCCGTTTACTAGCGGGGGGCAACAATGAGCAGTTCTTC. Translated, it gives CASRLLAGGNNEQFF.